Sequencing of this TCR beta chain was carried out in a study of breast tumors, draining lymph nodes, adjacent tissues. Turning to this clonotype: What it binds is not known. A read error may be the cause here, since a much bigger clone is one base away.

Germline CDR1 and CDR2: LNHDA and SQIVND (reference sequence). The CDR3 is made up of 15 amino acids. Trimming removed 3 bases at V and 8 bases at J, with 19 bases between. Samples came from axillary lymph nodes draining the breast cancer. The study's findings and limits: That most tumor T cells come from lymph nodes remained unproven. Tumor and nontumor repertoires were significantly more similar in luminal-like than in basal-like breast cancer.

TCRdb ran MiXCR on the multiplex PCR reads and lists one entry per CDR3 protein. In the table there are 130,000 or so distinct CDR3 sequences, around 20% of which are singletons. This sequence was found in a female donor with breast cancer. Some clones in this sample may be carry-over from other donors' samples. The chain combines TRBV19 with TRBJ1-2, with unresolved D. Sequencing was carried out using axillary lymph node tissue. The CDR3 DNA reads TGTGCCAGTAGTATTTACACGGGAAGGAATGGAGGCTACACCTTC. Translation: CASSIYTGRNGGYTF.